This T cell receptor (beta chain) came from a study of glioma-infiltrating T cells after dendritic cell vaccination. Noted time point: after dendritic cell vaccination, including at tumor progression/relapse. The V and J ends lost 4 bases and 3 bases, in that order; junction bases with no gene match: 9. Germline V gene sequence: CDR1 MNHNS, CDR2 SASEGT. CDR3 length equals 16 residues. Data came from immunoSEQ multiplex PCR; TCRdb stores just in-frame clones and leaves some out. Among just under 100,000 clones listed, over 80% were seen once. This rearrangement joins TRBV6-1 to TRBJ2-7; 10 bases fit TRBD2. The TCR comes from a human donor with glioblastoma. The starting material was blood, obtained after dendritic cell vaccination. The CDR3 DNA follows: TGTGCCAGCAGTGTGGTGGGGACTAGCGCCGACTACGAGCAGTACTTC. It encodes CASSVVGTSADYEQYF.